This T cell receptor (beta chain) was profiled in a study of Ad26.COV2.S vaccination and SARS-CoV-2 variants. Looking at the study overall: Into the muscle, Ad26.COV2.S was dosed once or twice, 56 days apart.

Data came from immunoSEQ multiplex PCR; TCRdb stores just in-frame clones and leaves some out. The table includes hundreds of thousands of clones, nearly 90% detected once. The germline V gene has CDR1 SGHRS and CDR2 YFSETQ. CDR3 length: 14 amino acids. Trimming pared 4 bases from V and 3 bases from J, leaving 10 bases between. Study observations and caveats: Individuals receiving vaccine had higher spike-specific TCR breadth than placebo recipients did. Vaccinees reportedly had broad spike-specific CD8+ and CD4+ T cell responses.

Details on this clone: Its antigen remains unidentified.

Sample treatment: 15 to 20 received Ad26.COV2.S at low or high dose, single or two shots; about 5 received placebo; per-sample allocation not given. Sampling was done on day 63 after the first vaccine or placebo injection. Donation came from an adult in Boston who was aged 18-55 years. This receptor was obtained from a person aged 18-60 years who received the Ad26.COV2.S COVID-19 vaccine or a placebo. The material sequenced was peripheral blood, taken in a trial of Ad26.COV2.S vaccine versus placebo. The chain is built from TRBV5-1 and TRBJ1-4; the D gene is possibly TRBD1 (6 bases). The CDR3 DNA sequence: TGCGCCAGCAGCCGACAGGACTCTAATGAAAAACTGTTTTTT. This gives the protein CASSRQDSNEKLFF.